One and the same sample provided the 10 T cell receptor beta chains below, sequenced in a study of blood T cells in healthy people across ages. It was with a sample-barcoded 5' primer and a J-beta primer mix that a second PCR of roughly 6 to 11 cycles was run. TCRdb recomputed calls from the 5' RACE reads with MiXCR, one row per CDR3 protein. The sample lists more than 1.4 million distinct CDR3 sequences, roughly 45% occurring once. Sequenced sample: blood. These receptors were taken from a woman aged 18-29 years in good health.

The chain links TRBV4-1 to TRBJ2-1; D remains ambiguous. From germline, CDR1 is MGHRA and CDR2 YSYEKL. V gave up 6 bases and J gave up 0 bases, with 15 bases separating them. The CDR3 runs 16 residues. The CDR3 sequence: CASSSHAEPSYNEQFF. CDR3 bases: TGCGCCAGCAGTTCACACGCGGAACCCTCCTACAATGAGCAGTTCTTC.

V gene TRBV6-5 combines with J gene TRBJ2-5; no definite D call. This CDR3 has 12 residues. V was pared by 2 bases and J by 7 bases, with 8 bases between. Germline values: CDR1 MNHEY, CDR2 SVGAGI. The CDR3 coding sequence is TGTGCCAGCAGTTACCCGACCGGGACCCAGTACTTC. Translating gives CASSYPTGTQYF.

This clonotype has a handful of counts. The chain recombines TRBV7-9 with TRBJ1-2, with D uncertain. The CDR3 is 12 amino acids. Germline-derived CDR1 and CDR2 are SEHNR and FQNEAQ (reference sequence). The V gene lost 5 bases and the J gene lost 8 bases, with 12 bases spanning the gap. In DNA, the CDR3 is TGTGCCAGCAGCGTTGGAGCCAGCGGCTACACCTTC. Translating gives CASSVGASGYTF.

This clonotype appeared a few times. The chain is built from TRBV7-9 and TRBJ1-2; TRBD1 aligns across 10 bases. Trimming removed 5 bases from V and 2 bases from J; junction bases left unmatched: 8. CDR1 is SEHNR, CDR2 FQNEAQ, per germline (reference sequence). The CDR3 runs 16 residues. In DNA, the CDR3 is TGTGCCAGCAGCGACACCCAGGACAGGGGGAACTATGGCTACACCTTC. Encoded protein: CASSDTQDRGNYGYTF.

In its sample, this clonotype was seen once. One junction end disagrees with the germline gene, perhaps due to a read error. The rearrangement joins TRBV6-1 to TRBJ1-2; D may be TRBD1 (5 bases). The CDR3 has 14 amino acids. The germline V gene has CDR1 MNHNS and CDR2 SASEGT. CDR3 sequence (DNA): TGTGCCAGCAGTGGGACACCCGCTAACTACGGCTACACCTTC. Translated: CASSGTPANYGYTF.

V usage is TRBV7-2 and J usage is TRBJ2-4, with a possible D match to TRBD1 (8 bases). Judging by the DNA end, TRBJ2-7 fits better; the J call may be wrong. Germline CDR1 is SGHTA and CDR2 is FQGNSA. CDR3 length equals 16 residues. CDR3 sequence reads: CASSLGGGRGLHEQYF. CDR3 in DNA: TGTGCCAGCAGCTTAGGGGGGGGCAGGGGGCTCCACGAGCAGTACTTC.

The V and J genes are TRBV6-4 and TRBJ2-3, with D perhaps matching TRBD1 (6 bases). Per germline, CDR1 MRHNA and CDR2 SNTAGT. This CDR3 region has 18 residues. The ends were cut back, 7 bases at V and 5 bases at J, with 28 bases in the middle. CDR3 in amino acids: CASTPIEKQGCRVDTQYF. In DNA, the CDR3 is TGTGCCAGCACCCCTATAGAGAAACAGGGTTGCCGGGTAGATACGCAGTATTTT.

This chain joins TRBV10-2 and TRBJ2-4; 7 positions match TRBD1. CDR1 WSHSY and CDR2 SAAADI come from the germline V gene. Trimming took 5 bases from V and 13 from J; bases not matched to a gene: 17. The CDR3 is 15 residues long. The CDR3 DNA reads TGCGCCAGCAGTTGGGACGGACAGGCGGCCTACGGGCAGTACTTC. It yields the protein CASSWDGQAAYGQYF.

This clonotype was recorded a few times. The V gene is TRBV4-1, the J gene TRBJ2-1; 7 positions agree with TRBD1. Germline trimming cut 7 bases from V and 9 bases from J; bases unmatched to any gene: 3. Germline CDR1 is MGHRA and CDR2 is YSYEKL. The CDR3 consists of 11 residues. The CDR3 bases are TGCGCCAGCAAGGGGGCGCTTGAGCAGTTCTTC. It codes for CASKGALEQFF.

The V call is TRBV3-1, the J call TRBJ1-6; TRBD1 might be the D (6 bases). CDR3 size: 15 residues. Germline assignment: CDR1 LGHDT and CDR2 YNNKEL (reference sequence). V was trimmed by 1 base and J by 9 bases, leaving 13 bases between them. CDR3 nucleotides: TGTGCCAGCAGCCAAGGGCAGGACAGCACTTCACCCCTCCACTTT. Its translation: CASSQGQDSTSPLHF.